The subject of this entry is one T cell receptor beta chain. Its matching antigen is unknown. This entry is derived from a study of radiotherapy plus CTLA-4 blockade in lung cancer. Study-level points and caveats: Researchers report tumor-derived TCR clones expanding in blood after radiotherapy plus ipilimumab.

The CDR3 sequence is 14 residues long. The germline V gene has CDR1 SGHRS and CDR2 YFSETQ. V was shortened by 0 bases and J by 2 bases, with 6 bases between the two germline ends. Focal radiation and CTLA-4 blockade (ipilimumab) were tested in chemo-refractory metastatic non-small-cell lung cancer patients. Clones were read by immunoSEQ multiplex PCR, and TCRdb kept only the in-frame ones, dropping some. The sample includes 75,000 to 100,000 clones, 80% to 90% of them seen just once. The chain combines TRBV5-1 with TRBJ2-1; D call uncertain. The receptor was derived from a human donor with non-small cell lung cancer that progressed on radiotherapy plus ipilimumab. The source material was peripheral blood, sampled from a patient treated with radiotherapy plus ipilimumab. CDR3 nucleotide sequence: TGCGCCAGCAGCTTGGTTTCCGCCTACAATGAGCAGTTCTTC. Amino acids: CASSLVSAYNEQFF.